This TCR beta chain emerged from a study of blood T cell repertoires in COVID-19. At the level of the study: Samples representing acute and convalescent COVID-19 were sourced from the United States, Italy and Spain. The analysed material was cDNA or gDNA that came from T cells, B-cell-depleted T cells, or PBMCs.

Original processing methods: Using reference gene primer amplification, nucleated cell counts were estimated. Clones were read by immunoSEQ multiplex PCR, and TCRdb kept only the in-frame ones, dropping some. That table gives V, J and clone size, and the DNA gave D and trimming. The sample consists of 95,000 to 150,000 clones, 92% of them appearing once. This CDR3 has 16 amino acids. Germline assignment: CDR1 SGHRS and CDR2 YFSETQ. Trimming at V came to 0 bases and at J to 7 bases, leaving 5 bases not matched to a gene. Patients in Seattle were enrolled during active infection, then followed longitudinally.

This sequence was found in a man in his forties or fifties with COVID-19, enrolled during active disease. Source material: peripheral blood. The chain recombines TRBV5-1 with TRBJ2-1; 12 nucleotides line up with TRBD1. CDR3 amino acids: CASSLAGTGGTNEQFF. The DNA for the CDR3 is TGCGCCAGCAGCTTGGCCGGGACAGGGGGCACGAATGAGCAGTTCTTC. Full variable domain (rest looked up from reference TRBV5-1 and TRBJ2-1): KAGVTQTPRYLIKTRGQQVTLSCSPISGHRSVSWYQQTPGQGLQFLFEYFSETQRNKGNFPGRFSGRQFSNSRSEMNVSTLELGDSALYLCASSLAGTGGTNEQFFGPGTRLTVL.